The entry below describes one T cell receptor beta chain. RNA transcripts provided the template for amplifying TCR beta CDR3 regions. The authors performed first-round RT-PCR with HTBI primers and then a second-round multiplex PCR. MiXCR was run by TCRdb on the multiplex PCR reads, yielding one entry per CDR3 protein. The sample includes around 1,200,000 distinct CDR3 sequences, about 35% of them seen just once. This entry comes from a study of Graves' ophthalmopathy and Graves' hyperthyroidism. The CDR3 runs 18 residues. Trimming left V 8 bases short and J 3 bases short, with 25 bases between. Germline values: CDR1 KGHDR, CDR2 SFDVKD.

The sequencing input was peripheral blood or thyroid tissue (not recorded which). This TCR was recovered from an adult man with Graves' hyperthyroidism. V gene TRBV24-1 combines with J gene TRBJ1-5; no clear D. The CDR3 DNA sequence: TGTGCCACCACCATTTTTGATTCGTGGCAGGCCTACAATCAGCCCCAGCATTTT. As protein: CATTIFDSWQAYNQPQHF.